A selection of T cell receptor beta chains follows, all from one sample in a study of T cell responses to AZD1222 COVID-19 vaccine. This table comes from immunoSEQ multiplex PCR, and its TCRdb copy is limited to in-frame clones, with some not included. The sample has around 79,000 clones, nearly 90% seen once; the top ten hold approximately 1.5%. Sample: peripheral blood, taken on day 0 of AZD1222 vaccination. These receptors were taken from an adult in good health. Both conserved end residues are part of each CDR3. Fields, in order: clone size, D gene, J gene, V gene, CDR3 DNA, CDR3 protein. A D gene is named only where the DNA matches it firmly. A row's size may be missing; if present it is once, few, many or a size class.

clone_size: -; d_call: -; j_call: TRBJ2-2; v_call: TRBV15; cdr3_nt: TGTGCCACCAGCAGAGATCCCGAGGGCCCGGGGTCCGGGGAGCTGTTTTTT; cdr3_aa: CATSRDPEGPGSGELFF
clone_size: -; d_call: -; j_call: TRBJ1-2; v_call: TRBV5-5; cdr3_nt: TGTGCCAGCAGCGCCCGACCGGCCCCTAACTATGGCTACACCTTC; cdr3_aa: CASSARPAPNYGYTF
clone_size: -; d_call: -; j_call: TRBJ2-3; v_call: TRBV5-5; cdr3_nt: TGTGCCAGCAGCTTGTGGGGGCCTGGCACAGATACGCAGTATTTT; cdr3_aa: CASSLWGPGTDTQYF
clone_size: -; d_call: -; j_call: TRBJ2-3; v_call: TRBV12-5; cdr3_nt: TGTGCTAGTGGTTTGGTAATGGGAAATACGCAGTATTTT; cdr3_aa: CASGLVMGNTQYF
clone_size: -; d_call: -; j_call: TRBJ1-5; v_call: TRBV11-2; cdr3_nt: TGTGCCAGCAGCTTACAGGATGGGGGGGGACGGAGCAATCAGCCCCAGCATTTT; cdr3_aa: CASSLQDGGGRSNQPQHF
clone_size: -; d_call: -; j_call: TRBJ1-6; v_call: TRBV9; cdr3_nt: TGTGCCAGCAGCGTAGGATCGACGGTAAATTCACCCCTCCACTTT; cdr3_aa: CASSVGSTVNSPLHF
clone_size: -; d_call: -; j_call: TRBJ2-2; v_call: TRBV5-1; cdr3_nt: TGCGCCAGCAGCAGAGGGAACACCGGGGAGCTGTTTTTT; cdr3_aa: CASSRGNTGELFF
clone_size: once; d_call: -; j_call: TRBJ1-3; v_call: TRBV15; cdr3_nt: TGTGCCACCAGCAGGCCACAGCATGCTTTCTCTGGAAACACCATATATTTT; cdr3_aa: CATSRPQHAFSGNTIYF
clone_size: few; d_call: -; j_call: TRBJ1-5; v_call: TRBV6-5; cdr3_nt: TGTGCCACCGCCCGGCAGCCCCAGCATTTT; cdr3_aa: CATARQPQHF
clone_size: -; d_call: -; j_call: TRBJ2-3; v_call: TRBV7-2; cdr3_nt: TGTGCCAGCAGCCCACCGGGGGCGGAGGAGGCAGATACGCAGTATTTT; cdr3_aa: CASSPPGAEEADTQYF
clone_size: -; d_call: -; j_call: TRBJ1-6; v_call: TRBV3-1/TRBV3-2; cdr3_nt: TGTGCCAGCAGCCAACGAGGGGGGAGATCACCCCTCCACTTT; cdr3_aa: CASSQRGGRSPLHF
clone_size: -; d_call: TRBD1; j_call: TRBJ1-2; v_call: TRBV7-9; cdr3_nt: TGTGCCAGCGCCCTCGGGACAGGGGGCGGCTACACCTTC; cdr3_aa: CASALGTGGGYTF
clone_size: once; d_call: -; j_call: TRBJ2-5; v_call: TRBV7-7; cdr3_nt: TGTGCTAGCAGCCCCAAGGGACTCCAAGAGACCCAGTACTTC; cdr3_aa: CASSPKGLQETQYF
clone_size: -; d_call: -; j_call: TRBJ2-2; v_call: TRBV19; cdr3_nt: TGTGCCAGTAGCACCGCCGGGGCGAACACCGGGGAGCTGTTTTTT; cdr3_aa: CASSTAGANTGELFF
clone_size: -; d_call: -; j_call: TRBJ1-6; v_call: TRBV6-5; cdr3_nt: TGTGCCAGCAGTTACTCAGGCAGTGGCAATTCACCCCTCCACTTT; cdr3_aa: CASSYSGSGNSPLHF
clone_size: -; d_call: -; j_call: TRBJ2-3; v_call: TRBV30; cdr3_nt: TGTGCCTGGAGTGTACGGGGGAGGGGGCCAGATACGCAGTATTTT; cdr3_aa: CAWSVRGRGPDTQYF
clone_size: -; d_call: -; j_call: TRBJ1-2; v_call: TRBV18; cdr3_nt: TGTGCCAGCTCACCTGGGGAGAACTATGGCTACACCTTC; cdr3_aa: CASSPGENYGYTF
clone_size: -; d_call: -; j_call: TRBJ2-1; v_call: TRBV24-1; cdr3_nt: TGTGCCACCAGTGATTTAAACTGGAATGAGCAGTTCTTC; cdr3_aa: CATSDLNWNEQFF
clone_size: -; d_call: TRBD1; j_call: TRBJ2-1; v_call: TRBV7-9; cdr3_nt: TGTGCCAGCAGCTCAGACAGGGGGCGCCTAAGTGAGCAGTTCTTC; cdr3_aa: CASSSDRGRLSEQFF
clone_size: once; d_call: -; j_call: TRBJ2-2; v_call: TRBV4-2; cdr3_nt: TGTGCCAGCAGCCAAGGTCGTGGCGGGGAGCTGTTTTTT; cdr3_aa: CASSQGRGGELFF
clone_size: -; d_call: TRBD1; j_call: TRBJ1-4; v_call: TRBV5-4; cdr3_nt: TGTGCCAGCAGCCAAGGGACAGGGTGGGAGAAAAAACTGTTTTTT; cdr3_aa: CASSQGTGWEKKLFF
clone_size: -; d_call: -; j_call: TRBJ2-1; v_call: TRBV11-1; cdr3_nt: TGTGCCAGCAGCTCCTTCGTCGGCGGAGACTACAATGAGCAGTTCTTC; cdr3_aa: CASSSFVGGDYNEQFF
clone_size: -; d_call: -; j_call: TRBJ1-6; v_call: TRBV11-3; cdr3_nt: TGTGCCAGCAGCTTAAGTGGCGATTCACCCCTCCACTTT; cdr3_aa: CASSLSGDSPLHF
clone_size: -; d_call: TRBD2; j_call: TRBJ2-1; v_call: TRBV9; cdr3_nt: TGTGCCAGCAGCGTTGCGGGAGCGTCCTACAATGAGCAGTTCTTC; cdr3_aa: CASSVAGASYNEQFF
clone_size: -; d_call: -; j_call: TRBJ1-3; v_call: TRBV7-2; cdr3_nt: TGTGCCAGCAGCTCAAATCCCCGGCAGGGAAACACCATATATTTT; cdr3_aa: CASSSNPRQGNTIYF
clone_size: -; d_call: -; j_call: TRBJ1-1; v_call: TRBV18; cdr3_nt: TGTGCCAGCTCACCAAAGGGACCGCGTTCGAACACTGAAGCTTTCTTT; cdr3_aa: CASSPKGPRSNTEAFF
clone_size: once; d_call: -; j_call: TRBJ1-2; v_call: TRBV30; cdr3_nt: TGTGCCTGGAGTTATAGGGGCAACGGAGGCTACACCTTC; cdr3_aa: CAWSYRGNGGYTF
clone_size: once; d_call: TRBD2; j_call: TRBJ2-1; v_call: TRBV2; cdr3_nt: TGTGCCAGCAGGATTCGGGAGGGCTTAAATGAGCAGTTCTTC; cdr3_aa: CASRIREGLNEQFF